Sequencing of this TCR beta chain was carried out in a study of blood T cell repertoires in COVID-19. For the study at large: COVID-19 samples collected from the United States, Italy and Spain covered acute and convalescent phases.

The V gene's germline CDR1 is SGHRS and CDR2 YFSETQ. The CDR3 totals 16 residues. V lost 4 bases, J lost 6 bases, and 6 bases stayed unmatched. Assay used: immunoSEQ multiplex PCR; TCRdb lists only in-frame clones, some missing. Altogether some 150,000 clones are present, around 82% being singletons, with the ten largest covering less than 4%. This clonotype originated in an older woman with acute or convalescent COVID-19. The sample comprised peripheral blood. The chain links TRBV5-1 to TRBJ2-1; 14 bases agree with TRBD2. The CDR3 DNA reads as TGCGCCAGCAGCCCGCCGGGACTAGCGGGAGTCAATGAGCAGTTCTTC. It yields the protein CASSPPGLAGVNEQFF.